The entry below describes one T cell receptor beta chain. Its antigen remains unidentified. A multiplex PCR was run with 60 Vbeta primers and 13 Jbeta primers. Measured with immunoSEQ multiplex PCR; TCRdb has only the in-frame clones, and not every one. The sample includes over 100,000 clones. This sample was included in a study of cytomegalovirus exposure and HLA in healthy donors. Study outcomes and limitations: Immune exposure was documented only through CMV serostatus.

V trimming: 4 bases; J trimming: 1 base; junction bases outside the gene matches: 3. This CDR3 is built from 16 residues. The germline V gene encodes CDR1 SGHRS and CDR2 YFSETQ. This sequence was found in a man aged 25-45 years in good health and CMV-seronegative. The chain links TRBV5-1 to TRBJ2-3; 13 nucleotides match TRBD2. Input material: PBMCs. This chain's CDR3 is CASSDGTSGGTDTQYF. In nucleotides, the CDR3 is TGCGCCAGCAGCGACGGGACTAGCGGGGGCACAGATACGCAGTATTTT.